The T cell receptor beta chain under discussion was sequenced for a study of post-analysis software for immune sequencing data. Study-level findings and limits: Controls showed lower frequencies than patients for five TRBV segments, and TRBV5-6, TRBV5-1 and TRBV20-1 were among these. For normalized Chao1 diversity, multiple sclerosis patients scored significantly lower than controls did.

Unique molecular identifiers featured in each of the TCR beta cDNA libraries. MiXCR, run by TCRdb on the PCR reads, gives a single entry per CDR3 protein. The sample contains hundreds of thousands of distinct CDR3 sequences, roughly 30% of which appear only once. The CDR3 is 12 amino acids. V was shortened by 9 bases and J by 2 bases, with 11 bases between the two germline ends. Germline CDR1 MNHNS, CDR2 SASEGT. This clonotype was seen more than once but under ten times. Its antigen is not identified. Material for sequencing was blood. The rearrangement links TRBV6-1 to TRBJ2-7, with D perhaps matching TRBD2 (6 bases). The TCR was taken from a girl aged 5-17 years with multiple sclerosis. Here the CDR3 DNA reads TGTGCCAGTTGGGGGGAGACCTACGAGCAGTACTTC. It is translated as CASWGETYEQYF.